A selection of T cell receptor beta chains follows, all from one sample in a study of T cell responses to AZD1222 COVID-19 vaccine. The table came from immunoSEQ multiplex PCR; TCRdb's copy has only in-frame clones and leaves some out. The top ten hold 2.5% to 3.5% of the sample, which has some 120,000 clones, more than 85% seen once. Sequenced material: peripheral blood, taken on day 0 of AZD1222 vaccination. The receptors stem from an adult in good health. Both conserved end residues are part of each CDR3. A D gene is named only where the DNA matches it firmly. A row's size may be missing; if present it is once, few, many or a size class.

D gene,V gene,J gene,clone size,CDR3 DNA,CDR3 protein
NA,TRBV13,TRBJ1-1,NA,TGTGCCAGCAGCTCAACAGGTACCCCCACTGAAGCTTTCTTT,CASSSTGTPTEAFF
NA,TRBV21-1,TRBJ2-7,NA,TGTGCCAGCAGCAAAGCGTCTACTAGCGGGACCTCCTACGAGCAGTACTTC,CASSKASTSGTSYEQYF
NA,TRBV3-1/TRBV3-2,TRBJ2-1,NA,TGTGCCAGCAGCCGGAGGGGCAATGAGCAGTTCTTC,CASSRRGNEQFF
NA,TRBV30,TRBJ2-7,NA,TGTGCCTGGAGTGAAGGGAATGGAGCCTACGAGCAGTACTTC,CAWSEGNGAYEQYF
TRBD2,TRBV3-1/TRBV3-2,TRBJ2-7,NA,TGTGCCAGCAGCCTCGGCAGGACTAGCGGGCCCCCCTACGAGCAGTACTTC,CASSLGRTSGPPYEQYF
NA,TRBV5-6,TRBJ2-4,NA,TGTGCCAGCAGCCCTAGTGCGGTAGCCAAAAACATTCAGTACTTC,CASSPSAVAKNIQYF
TRBD1,TRBV24-1,TRBJ1-5,NA,TGTGCCACCAGTGATTTGAGGGACAGCTGTAATCAGCCCCAGCATTTT,CATSDLRDSCNQPQHF
NA,TRBV6-1,TRBJ1-1,NA,TGTGCCAGCAGTGATGGACGACGGTCCACTGAAGCTTTCTTT,CASSDGRRSTEAFF
TRBD1,TRBV6-2/TRBV6-3,TRBJ1-1,once,TGTGCCAGCAGCCCCGGGACAGGTAGAGGGAACACTGAAGCTTTCTTT,CASSPGTGRGNTEAFF
TRBD1,TRBV27,TRBJ2-1,NA,TGTGCCAGCAGTCCATCACAGGGGGAATCCTACAATGAGCAGTTCTTC,CASSPSQGESYNEQFF
TRBD1,TRBV6-2/TRBV6-3,TRBJ1-1,NA,TGTGCCAGCAGTTACTCGGACAGGCGGGCACCTGAAGCTTTCTTT,CASSYSDRRAPEAFF
TRBD1,TRBV12-3/TRBV12-4,TRBJ1-1,once,TGTGCCAGCAGCTTTTCCGGGACAGGAGTGGCTTTCTTT,CASSFSGTGVAFF
NA,TRBV28,TRBJ1-5,NA,TGTGCCGGGGGGAACAGGGAAGGGATCAATCAGCCCCAGCATTTT,CAGGNREGINQPQHF
NA,TRBV5-6,TRBJ1-1,NA,TGTGCCAGCAGCTTGGCGTTACAGGCTAGACTTGAAGCTTTCTTT,CASSLALQARLEAFF
NA,TRBV11-3,TRBJ2-2,NA,TGTGCCAGCAGCTTAGAATGGGGCGGGGAGCTGTTTTTT,CASSLEWGGELFF
TRBD1,TRBV7-9,TRBJ2-5,NA,TGTGCCAGCAGCTCCGCCGGGACAGGGCGGGCCCAGTACTTC,CASSSAGTGRAQYF
TRBD1,TRBV5-6,TRBJ2-1,NA,TGTGCCAGCAGCCCCCCTACAGGGGTCCATGAGCAGTTCTTC,CASSPPTGVHEQFF
TRBD2,TRBV6-2/TRBV6-3,TRBJ2-3,NA,TGTGCCAGCAGTTACGGGCTAGCGGGATCGGTAGGGGCAGATACGCAGTATTTT,CASSYGLAGSVGADTQYF
NA,TRBV15,TRBJ1-2,NA,TGTGCCACCAGCAGAGATCGTGACGCCTCCTATGGCTACACCTTC,CATSRDRDASYGYTF
NA,TRBV28,TRBJ2-2,NA,TGTGCCAGCAGAGGGACCCAGGGAAACACCGGGGAGCTGTTTTTT,CASRGTQGNTGELFF
TRBD1,TRBV5-4,TRBJ2-7,once,TGTGCCAGCAGCTTGGCCAAGGGGGCGATTGAGCAGTACTTC,CASSLAKGAIEQYF
NA,TRBV20-1,TRBJ2-3,NA,TGCAGTGCGGGAACAGATACGCAGTATTTT,CSAGTDTQYF
NA,TRBV3-1/TRBV3-2,TRBJ1-4,NA,TGTGCCAGCAGCCCTCTAAAGGGACAAAATGAAAAACTGTTTTTT,CASSPLKGQNEKLFF
NA,TRBV27,TRBJ2-2,NA,TGTGCCAGCAGTTTTTTGGGCAACACCGGGGAGCTGTTTTTT,CASSFLGNTGELFF
TRBD2,TRBV3-1/TRBV3-2,TRBJ2-3,NA,TGTGCCAGCAGCCATTGGTCAGCGGGAGGGCACACAGATACGCAGTATTTT,CASSHWSAGGHTDTQYF
TRBD1,TRBV28,TRBJ1-3,NA,TGTGCCAGCAGTTACGGGACAGGGAGAATGAGAAACACCATATATTTT,CASSYGTGRMRNTIYF
NA,TRBV5-1,TRBJ1-2,NA,TGCGCCAGCACCGATGGACGGCAGGTTGGCTACACCTTC,CASTDGRQVGYTF
NA,TRBV15,TRBJ1-4,NA,TGTGCCACCAGCAGAGATAAAGGGTATAATGAAAAACTGTTTTTT,CATSRDKGYNEKLFF
NA,TRBV29-1,TRBJ1-2,NA,TGCAGCGTTGAAGATTTGGGAGGGGCTAATCGCTACACCTTC,CSVEDLGGANRYTF
TRBD2,TRBV9,TRBJ2-7,NA,TGTGCCAGCAGCGTAGCCGGACTAGCGGGAGTGAGGGAGCAGTACTTC,CASSVAGLAGVREQYF
TRBD2,TRBV11-3,TRBJ2-2,NA,TGTGCCAGCAGCCACAGCGGGAGGGGCACCGGGGAGCTGTTTTTT,CASSHSGRGTGELFF
NA,TRBV12-5,TRBJ2-7,NA,TGTGCTAGTGCACGTCAGGGTATCTCGTACGAGCAGTACTTC,CASARQGISYEQYF
TRBD1,TRBV19,TRBJ2-3,NA,TGTGCCATTGGGACAGGGGCTTTGGATACGCAGTATTTT,CAIGTGALDTQYF
NA,TRBV6-5,TRBJ1-4,once,TGTGCCAGCAGTTTAGGAGGGTTAGGTGAAAAACTGTTTTTT,CASSLGGLGEKLFF
NA,TRBV27,TRBJ1-1,NA,TGTGCCAGCAGTTTTCCGGGGGGCACTGAAGCTTTCTTT,CASSFPGGTEAFF
TRBD2,TRBV19,TRBJ2-1,once,TGTGCCAGTAGTATAGTTCCCGGGAGGGAGAGGCAGTTCTTC,CASSIVPGRERQFF
TRBD2,TRBV6-2/TRBV6-3,TRBJ2-7,NA,TGTGCCAGCAGTTACTCGTTATCTAGCGGGAGGAGCTCCTACGAGCAGTACTTC,CASSYSLSSGRSSYEQYF
TRBD1,TRBV27,TRBJ2-2,NA,TGTGCCAGCAGTTTTACGACAGGGTACACCGGGGAGCTGTTTTTT,CASSFTTGYTGELFF
TRBD2,TRBV2,TRBJ2-2,NA,TGTGCCAGCAGGGGCGGACTAGCGGGAGCCGGGGAGCTGTTTTTT,CASRGGLAGAGELFF
NA,TRBV28,TRBJ1-2,NA,TGTGCCAGCAGTGGGGAGGAGCGTGGCTACACCTTC,CASSGEERGYTF
TRBD1,TRBV5-1,TRBJ1-5,NA,TGCGCCAGCAGCCTAGGGACAGGGGGTACCTATCAGCCCCAGCATTTT,CASSLGTGGTYQPQHF
TRBD2,TRBV5-5,TRBJ2-3,NA,TGTGCCAGCAGCCCCCCGGGGGGGCAAGACACAGATACGCAGTATTTT,CASSPPGGQDTDTQYF
NA,TRBV10-3,TRBJ2-5,NA,TGTGCCATCAGTGGCGGGGCCTCGCCCCAAGAGACCCAGTACTTC,CAISGGASPQETQYF
TRBD1,TRBV9,TRBJ1-2,NA,TGTGCCAGCAGAGGGGACAGCAGGACCTATGGCTACACCTTC,CASRGDSRTYGYTF
NA,TRBV12-3/TRBV12-4,TRBJ2-1,NA,TGTGCCACCATTCGGGGTGAGCAGTTCTTC,CATIRGEQFF